Presented here are 20 T cell receptor beta chains from one specimen sequenced in a study of beta chain features in type 1 diabetes. Study results and limitations: Patients with Type 1 diabetes showed moderately but significantly shorter TCRB CDR3s in all four CD4+ subsets.

Their target antigens are unknown. Expressed TCRB transcripts were sequenced because the isolated RNA had all been reverse transcribed beforehand. Using immunoSEQ multiplex PCR, the repertoire was profiled, and TCRdb retains in-frame clones only, with some absent. The table lists 250,000 to 300,000 clones, about 23% of them singletons. The specimen was naive CD4+ T cells from blood. The receptors stem from a woman aged 25 to 39 with type 1 diabetes.

This clone has just a few counts. This chain connects TRBV30 to TRBJ2-7; TRBD2 agrees at 9 bases. Losses at the gene ends were 1 base for V and 7 bases for J; bases not matched to a gene: 8. The germline V gene encodes CDR1 GTSNPN and CDR2 SVGIG (reference sequence). The CDR3 sequence is 14 residues long. The CDR3 sequence is CAWSEAGGLWEQYF. CDR3 in DNA: TGTGCCTGGAGTGAGGCGGGAGGGTTATGGGAGCAGTACTTC.

Only a few counts were recorded for this clone. The chain has TRBV5-1 and TRBJ2-3; 10 nucleotides line up with TRBD2. The CDR3 has 18 residues. With 0 bases clipped from V and 6 bases from J, the junction kept 13 bases outside the gene matches. Germline CDR1 reads SGHRS; CDR2 reads YFSETQ. This chain's CDR3 is CASSLVASGRLASDTQYF. CDR3 DNA: TGCGCCAGCAGCTTGGTGGCTAGCGGGAGATTGGCTTCGGATACGCAGTATTTT. The full variable domain, in which reference TRBV5-1 and TRBJ2-3 provide the parts outside the CDR3, is KAGVTQTPRYLIKTRGQQVTLSCSPISGHRSVSWYQQTPGQGLQFLFEYFSETQRNKGNFPGRFSGRQFSNSRSEMNVSTLELGDSALYLCASSLVASGRLASDTQYFGPGTRLTVL.

This rearrangement joins TRBV6-1 to TRBJ2-7, with TRBD1 matching over 11 bases. V was pared by 11 bases and J by 5 bases, with 11 bases of the junction left unmatched. The germline gives CDR1 MNHNS, CDR2 SASEGT. The CDR3 loop spans 14 amino acids. CDR3 coding DNA: TGTGCCCTGAGCGAGGACAGGGGGCTTGACGAGCAGTACTTC. Translation: CALSEDRGLDEQYF.

A few counts support this clone. The V and J genes are TRBV29-1 and TRBJ2-5; D might be TRBD1 (6 bases). The ends were cut back, 0 bases at V and 2 bases at J, with 13 bases in the middle. Germline V lookup: CDR1 SQVTM, CDR2 ANQGSEA. CDR3 length: 15 residues. In nucleotides, the CDR3 is TGCAGCGTTGAAGAGGGACAAGATAATCAAGAGACCCAGTACTTC. Its translation is CSVEEGQDNQETQYF.

This clone was picked up one time. The chain has TRBV7-9 and TRBJ1-1, with D tentatively TRBD1 (6 bases). CDR1 is SEHNR, CDR2 FQNEAQ, per germline (reference sequence). There are 15 residues in the CDR3. V was trimmed by 5 bases and J by 0 bases, leaving 13 bases between them. The CDR3 region is CASSPWDKMNTEAFF. Written as DNA, the CDR3 is TGTGCCAGCAGCCCGTGGGACAAAATGAACACTGAAGCTTTCTTT.

The sample holds one count of this clone. This rearrangement joins TRBV7-3 to TRBJ2-3, with D maybe TRBD2 (6 bases). The CDR3 is 13 residues long. Trimming pared 5 bases from V and 6 bases from J, leaving 12 bases between. Germline loops: CDR1 SGHTA, CDR2 FQGTGA. CDR3 residues: CASSLLGRDTQYF. The CDR3 coding sequence is TGTGCCAGCAGCCTCTTAGGGAGGGATACGCAGTATTTT.

This clone was counted between two and nine times. The chain couples TRBV29-1 to TRBJ2-1; 8 nucleotides align to TRBD2. Looked up from germline, CDR1 is SQVTM and CDR2 is ANQGSEA. J was trimmed by 4 bases and V by 5 bases; bases with no gene match: 7. This CDR3 has 14 residues. The CDR3 here is CSVRPTSVYNEQFF. The CDR3 nucleotides read TGCAGCGTTCGGCCGACTAGCGTGTACAATGAGCAGTTCTTC.

This clone was observed a handful of times. The chain carries TRBV7-2 and TRBJ1-5, with 9 positions matching TRBD1. J gave up 6 bases and V 5 bases, and 8 bases lay outside the gene matches. This CDR3 comprises 15 residues. CDR1 and CDR2 (germline): SGHTA, FQGNSA. The DNA for the CDR3 is TGTGCCAGCAGCAGCACCGGGACAGGGACTCAGCCCCAGCATTTT. It yields the protein CASSSTGTGTQPQHF.

On this clone itself: The junction shows a germline mismatch at one end, possibly a read error. V usage is TRBV30 and J usage is TRBJ2-4, with TRBD1 as a possible D gene (5 bases). The germline V gene has CDR1 GTSNPN and CDR2 SVGIG (reference sequence). The CDR3 has 12 residues. The CDR3 sequence: CAWSVGAAVLFF. In DNA form, the CDR3 reads TGTGCCTGGAGTGTTGGGGCGGCAGTTCTTTTTTTC.

This chain joins TRBV2 and TRBJ2-3; 8 bases match TRBD2. Germline trimming cut 4 bases from V and 2 bases from J; bases unmatched to any gene: 2. Germline V gene sequence: CDR1 SNHLY, CDR2 FYNNEI. This CDR3 is built from 14 residues. Here the CDR3 DNA reads TGTGCCAGCAGTGTGACTAGCGTCACAGATACGCAGTATTTT. It specifies CASSVTSVTDTQYF. Variable domain in full (rest from reference TRBV2 and TRBJ2-3): EPEVTQTPSHQVTQMGQEVILRCVPISNHLYFYWYRQILGQKVEFLVSFYNNEISEKSEIFDDQFSVERPDGSNFTLKIRSTKLEDSAMYFCASSVTSVTDTQYFGPGTRLTVL.

About this clone itself: One junction end does not reproduce the germline sequence, and a read error may be involved. The chain links TRBV5-1 to TRBJ1-3; D perhaps matches TRBD1 (6 bases). Looked up from germline, CDR1 is SGHRS and CDR2 is YFSETQ. This CDR3 has 16 residues. CDR3 bases: TGCGCCAGCAGCCGGAACCCGACAGGATCTGAAAACACCATATATTTT. This sequence encodes CASSRNPTGSENTIYF.

This clone was counted only a few times. The chain uses TRBV29-1 and TRBJ2-3; D is perhaps TRBD1 (5 bases). CDR1 and CDR2 (germline): SQVTM, ANQGSEA. The CDR3 has 16 residues. V lost 7 bases to trimming and J lost 4 bases, with 24 bases between them. CDR3 sequence (DNA): TGCAGCGCCCCAAGGCCGGCAGGGTATAGGGCAGATACGCAGTATTTT. Translation gives CSAPRPAGYRADTQYF.

CDR3 residues: CASTDLGGRVSYEQYF. DNA for the CDR3: TGTGCCAGCACTGACCTTGGTGGGAGGGTCTCCTACGAGCAGTACTTC. The chain links TRBV6-6 to TRBJ2-7; 7 bases line up with TRBD2. There are 16 residues in the CDR3. The germline gives CDR1 MNHNY, CDR2 SVGAGI (reference sequence). With 7 bases clipped from V and 0 bases from J, the junction kept 12 bases outside the gene matches.

The chain uses TRBV16 and TRBJ1-5; D uncertain. CDR3 length equals 14 residues. Germline V gene lookup returns CDR1 KGHSY and CDR2 FQNENV. With 1 base removed from V and 2 bases from J, the gap between germline ends came to 6 bases. CDR3 sequence reads: CASSQLGGNQPQHF. CDR3 bases: TGTGCCAGCAGCCAATTGGGAGGCAATCAGCCCCAGCATTTT.

In this sample, this clone turned up a few times. This chain joins TRBV18 and TRBJ2-7, with D possibly TRBD1 on 5 matching bases. Germline CDR1 and CDR2: KGHSH and LQKENI. V lost 3 bases to trimming and J lost 1 base, with 22 bases between them. This CDR3 has 18 amino acids. CDR3 in DNA: TGTGCCAGCTCACCCCCCTCCTCTCACGACAGTCTATCCTACGAGCAGTACTTC. It encodes CASSPPSSHDSLSYEQYF.

To note about this clone: The same CDR3 is also encoded by other DNA sequences in this sample. This chain uses TRBV30 with TRBJ2-7; D unclear. V was cut by 3 bases and J by 3 bases, with 6 bases left in between. Germline CDR1 is GTSNPN and CDR2 is SVGIG (reference sequence). The CDR3 runs to 11 residues. CDR3 in amino acids: CAWSASYEQYF. The CDR3, as DNA: TGTGCCTGGAGCGCGAGCTACGAGCAGTACTTC.

The chain recombines TRBV12-1 with TRBJ1-1; TRBD1, as called in the table, went unchecked against the DNA. TRBV12-1 is an annotated pseudogene. The CDR3 runs to 15 residues. CDR3 in DNA: TGTGCCAGCAGCTCCGGACAGGGGCTGAACACTGAAGCTTTCTTT. This codes for CASSSGQGLNTEAFF.

This clone has just a few counts. V is TRBV11-1 and J is TRBJ2-1; 14 bases map to TRBD2. The length of the CDR3 is 15 residues. Trimming removed 5 bases from V and 7 bases from J; junction bases left unmatched: 4. Germline V gene lookup returns CDR1 SGHAT and CDR2 FQDESV (reference sequence). The CDR3 loop reads CASSPRLAGGNEQFF. The CDR3 nucleotides are TGTGCCAGCAGCCCCCGACTAGCGGGAGGGAATGAGCAGTTCTTC. Together with reference TRBV11-1 and TRBJ2-1, the CDR3 gives the full variable domain: EAEVAQSPRYKITEKSQAVAFWCDPISGHATLYWYRQILGQGPELLVQFQDESVVDDSQLPKDRFSAERLKGVDSTLKIQPAELGDSAMYLCASSPRLAGGNEQFFGPGTRLTVL.

Worth noting for this clone: Other DNA sequences in this specimen translate into the identical CDR3. The V and J genes are TRBV2 and TRBJ2-5; 8 bases map to TRBD2. V dropped 7 bases and J dropped 4; count of bases not matched to a gene: 2. The CDR3 runs to 12 residues. In germline, CDR1 is SNHLY, CDR2 FYNNEI. CDR3: CASKAGGETQYF. As DNA, the CDR3 is TGTGCCAGCAAGGCGGGAGGAGAGACCCAGTACTTC.

The gene calls are TRBV15 and TRBJ2-3; 8 bases match TRBD1. Germline CDR1 is LNHNV and CDR2 is YYDKDF (reference sequence). This CDR3 spans 15 amino acids. Trimming took 3 bases from V and 4 from J; bases not matched to a gene: 6. The CDR3 is CATSRRQGSADTQYF. For the CDR3, the DNA is TGTGCCACCAGCAGGCGACAGGGGTCGGCAGATACGCAGTATTTT.